These T cell receptor beta chains were read from a single sample in a study of blood T cell repertoires in COVID-19. Produced via immunoSEQ multiplex PCR; TCRdb's table is partial and in-frame only. The sample yields about 200,000 clones, approximately 90% seen once. Sequences were obtained from peripheral blood. The receptors here all came from a man in his sixties who had recovered from COVID-19. CDR3s include the opening cysteine and the closing phenylalanine or tryptophan. The D gene is left open where the match is weak. Rows give clone size only sometimes, using once, few, many, or a class for an expanded clone.

D gene,J gene,clone size,V gene,CDR3 DNA,CDR3 protein
TRBD1,TRBJ1-2,-,TRBV27,TGTGCCAGCAGCACGGACAGGGGGGTAGATGGCTACACCTTC,CASSTDRGVDGYTF
TRBD1,TRBJ1-5,-,TRBV7-8,TGTGCCAGCAGCTCCCGGGAGGACAGGGTGGATCGTCAGCCCCAGCATTTT,CASSSREDRVDRQPQHF
-,TRBJ1-2,-,TRBV28,TGTGCCAGCAACCAATTAAAGGGGGTGGACTATGGCTACACCTTC,CASNQLKGVDYGYTF
TRBD2,TRBJ2-2,-,TRBV5-4,TGTGCCAGCAGCCGAAGACTAGCGGGAGACACCGGGGAGCTGTTTTTT,CASSRRLAGDTGELFF
TRBD1,TRBJ2-7,-,TRBV6-9,TGTGCCAGCAGTTATCCCTGGGACAGGTACCACGAGCAGTACTTC,CASSYPWDRYHEQYF
-,TRBJ2-7,once,TRBV7-8,TGTGCCAGCAGCGTCAGGGGAATCGAGCAGTACTTC,CASSVRGIEQYF
TRBD2,TRBJ2-7,-,TRBV30,TGTGCCTGGAGTGCTCAGAGCGGGGGGGCCTCCTACGAGCAGTACTTC,CAWSAQSGGASYEQYF
TRBD1,TRBJ1-1,-,TRBV6-5,TGTGCCACGGGACAGGGAACTGAAGCTTTCTTT,CATGQGTEAFF
-,TRBJ1-5,-,TRBV30,TGTGCCTGGAGCCCAGGGATCAGCCAGCCCCAGCATTTT,CAWSPGISQPQHF
-,TRBJ1-4,many,TRBV7-9,TGTGCCAGCAGCTTAGACAGCTCGAATGAAAAACTGTTTTTT,CASSLDSSNEKLFF
-,TRBJ1-6,-,TRBV6-5,TGTGCCAGTGAGACAACGTATAATTCACCCCTCCACTTT,CASETTYNSPLHF
-,TRBJ2-7,once,TRBV6-5,TGTGCCAGCAGTTATCTAGATCTACGCGACGAGCAGTACTTC,CASSYLDLRDEQYF
-,TRBJ1-6,-,TRBV10-3,TGTGCCATCAGGGGAGGTCCTCGGGAATCCCTCCACTTT,CAIRGGPRESLHF
-,TRBJ2-7,-,TRBV27,TGTGCCAGCAGTTTATCTCGGCTAGCCTCCGAGCAGTACTTC,CASSLSRLASEQYF
TRBD2,TRBJ2-1,-,TRBV7-8,TGTGCCAGCAGCTTAGAGGGACTAGCGGATTACAATGAGCAGTTCTTC,CASSLEGLADYNEQFF
-,TRBJ1-1,-,TRBV29-1,TGCAGCGTTGAAGGCGGCCGGATGAACACTGAAGCTTTCTTT,CSVEGGRMNTEAFF
TRBD1,TRBJ2-1,-,TRBV7-9,TGTGCCAGCAGCTTAGCTGTCGGGACAGCCTACAATGAGCAGTTCTTC,CASSLAVGTAYNEQFF
TRBD1,TRBJ1-6,-,TRBV6-5,TGTGCCAGCAAGTCGGGGACAGGTCTAACACCCCTCCACTTT,CASKSGTGLTPLHF
TRBD1,TRBJ2-1,-,TRBV30,TGTGCCTGGAGTGTACAGGGGTCCTACAATGAGCAGTTCTTC,CAWSVQGSYNEQFF
-,TRBJ1-5,-,TRBV7-5,TGTGTCAGAAGCCTCTCTTACTACCGCAGACAGGGAGGCAATCAGCCCCAGCATTTT,CVRSLSYYRRQGGNQPQHF
-,TRBJ1-1,-,TRBV2,TGTGCCAGCAGTGAAGACAGATTGAACACTGAAGCTTTCTTT,CASSEDRLNTEAFF
-,TRBJ1-6,few,TRBV7-9,TGTGCCAGCAGCTTCGAAGGAGGAAATTCACCCCTCCACTTT,CASSFEGGNSPLHF
-,TRBJ1-6,-,TRBV7-9,TGTGCCAGCAGCGGCGCGGGGAGCTCCTATAATTCACCCCTCCACTTT,CASSGAGSSYNSPLHF
-,TRBJ1-2,many,TRBV3-1/TRBV3-2,TGTGCCAGCAGCCGACAGGAATGGTATGGCTACACCTTC,CASSRQEWYGYTF
-,TRBJ1-1,-,TRBV6-5,TGTGCCAGCAGTTACTCTAGGACGGGGGACACTGAAGCTTTCTTT,CASSYSRTGDTEAFF
TRBD2,TRBJ2-2,few,TRBV9,TGTGCCAGCAGCCCTAGCGGGAGGGCCACCGGGGAGCTGTTTTTT,CASSPSGRATGELFF
TRBD1,TRBJ1-3,-,TRBV11-2,TGTGCCAGCAGCTTAGGGACAGGGGTTGGAAACACCATATATTTT,CASSLGTGVGNTIYF
-,TRBJ1-6,-,TRBV6-1,TGTGCCAGCAGTGAACAGGAGGGAGGCTCCTATAATTCACCCCTCCACTTT,CASSEQEGGSYNSPLHF
TRBD1,TRBJ1-5,-,TRBV7-2,TGTGCCAGCAGACAGGGGGCGGATCAGCCCCAGCATTTT,CASRQGADQPQHF
-,TRBJ1-3,-,TRBV9,TGTGCCAGCAGCGTAGGATGGGGGGAATCTGGAAACACCATATATTTT,CASSVGWGESGNTIYF
-,TRBJ1-2,-,TRBV6-2/TRBV6-3,TGTGCCAGCAGTTACGCGGGGAAGGGCTACACCTTC,CASSYAGKGYTF